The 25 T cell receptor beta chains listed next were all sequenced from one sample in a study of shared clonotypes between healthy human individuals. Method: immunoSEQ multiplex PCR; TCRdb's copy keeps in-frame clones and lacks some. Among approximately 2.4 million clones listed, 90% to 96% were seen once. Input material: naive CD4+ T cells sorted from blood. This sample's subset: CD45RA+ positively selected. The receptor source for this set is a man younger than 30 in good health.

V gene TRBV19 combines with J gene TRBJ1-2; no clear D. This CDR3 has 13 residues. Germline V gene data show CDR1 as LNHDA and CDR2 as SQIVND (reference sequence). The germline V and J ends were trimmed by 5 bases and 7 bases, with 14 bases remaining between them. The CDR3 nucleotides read TGTGCCAGTAGTCCCAGAAACCAAGTTGGCTACACCTTC. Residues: CASSPRNQVGYTF.

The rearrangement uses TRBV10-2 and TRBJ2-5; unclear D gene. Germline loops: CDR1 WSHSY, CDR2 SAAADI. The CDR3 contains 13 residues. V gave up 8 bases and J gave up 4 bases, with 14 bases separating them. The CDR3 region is CASQALAGETQYF. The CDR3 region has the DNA TGCGCCAGCCAAGCTCTTGCCGGAGAGACCCAGTACTTC.

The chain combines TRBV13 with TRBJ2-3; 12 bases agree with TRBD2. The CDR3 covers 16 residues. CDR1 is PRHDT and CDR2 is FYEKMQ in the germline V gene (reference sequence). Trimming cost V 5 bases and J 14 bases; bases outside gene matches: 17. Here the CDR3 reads CASSTRTSGDPRRWYF. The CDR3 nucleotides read TGTGCCAGCAGCACCCGGACTAGCGGGGACCCAAGGCGATGGTATTTT.

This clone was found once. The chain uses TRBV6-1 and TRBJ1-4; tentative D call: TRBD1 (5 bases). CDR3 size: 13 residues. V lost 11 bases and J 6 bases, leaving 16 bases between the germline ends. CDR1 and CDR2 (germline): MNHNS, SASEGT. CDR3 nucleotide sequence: TGTGCCTGCGGGTTTTTGGGGGATGAAAAACTGTTTTTT. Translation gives CACGFLGDEKLFF.

The CDR3 spells CASSEQQYEQYF. CDR3 sequence (DNA): TGTGCCAGCAGTGAACAGCAGTACGAGCAGTACTTC. The rearrangement links TRBV6-1 to TRBJ2-7; no firm D call. Trimming took off 2 bases at V and 4 bases at J, with 6 bases between the two ends. There are 12 residues in the CDR3. Germline CDR1 MNHNS, CDR2 SASEGT.

The CDR3 spells CATQPGLFGTDTQYF. CDR3 bases: TGTGCCACGCAGCCCGGGCTGTTCGGGACAGATACGCAGTATTTT. The chain uses TRBV6-1 and TRBJ2-3, with no clear D. The V end lost 10 bases, the J end lost 3 bases, and 20 bases lay between the germline ends. Germline-derived CDR1 and CDR2 are MNHNS and SASEGT. The CDR3 sequence is 15 residues long.

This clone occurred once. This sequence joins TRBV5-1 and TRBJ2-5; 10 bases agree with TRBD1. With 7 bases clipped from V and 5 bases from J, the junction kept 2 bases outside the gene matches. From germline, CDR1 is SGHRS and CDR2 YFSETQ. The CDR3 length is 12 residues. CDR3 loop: CASRDRGETQYF. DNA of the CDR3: TGCGCCAGCCGGGACAGGGGTGAGACCCAGTACTTC.

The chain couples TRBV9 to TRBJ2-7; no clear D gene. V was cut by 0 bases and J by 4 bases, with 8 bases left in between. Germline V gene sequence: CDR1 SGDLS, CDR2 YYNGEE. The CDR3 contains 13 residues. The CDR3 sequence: CASSVAPQYEQYF. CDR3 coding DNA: TGTGCCAGCAGCGTAGCACCCCAGTACGAGCAGTACTTC.

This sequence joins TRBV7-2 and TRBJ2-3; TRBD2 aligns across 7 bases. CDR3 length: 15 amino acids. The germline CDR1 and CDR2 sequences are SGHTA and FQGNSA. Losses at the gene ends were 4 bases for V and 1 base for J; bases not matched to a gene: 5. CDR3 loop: CASSSLRGGTDTQYF. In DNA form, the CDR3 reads TGTGCCAGCAGCTCCCTTCGGGGGGGCACAGATACGCAGTATTTT.

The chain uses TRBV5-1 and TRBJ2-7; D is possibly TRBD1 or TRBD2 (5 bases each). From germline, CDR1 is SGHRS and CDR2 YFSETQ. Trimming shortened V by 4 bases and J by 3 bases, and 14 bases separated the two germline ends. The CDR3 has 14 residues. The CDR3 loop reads CASSLGVTIYEQYF. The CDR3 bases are TGCGCCAGCAGCCTGGGGGTTACAATCTACGAGCAGTACTTC.

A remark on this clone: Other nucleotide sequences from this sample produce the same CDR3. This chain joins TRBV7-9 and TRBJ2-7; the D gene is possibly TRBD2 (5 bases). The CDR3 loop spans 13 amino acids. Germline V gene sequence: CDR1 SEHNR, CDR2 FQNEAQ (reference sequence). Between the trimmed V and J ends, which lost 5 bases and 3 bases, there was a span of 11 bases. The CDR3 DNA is TGTGCCAGCAGCCCCCGGGATATCTACGAGCAGTACTTC. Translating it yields CASSPRDIYEQYF.

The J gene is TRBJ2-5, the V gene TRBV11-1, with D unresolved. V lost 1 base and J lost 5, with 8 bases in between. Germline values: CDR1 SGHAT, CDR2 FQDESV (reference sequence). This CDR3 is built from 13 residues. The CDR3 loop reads CASSLGGAETQYF. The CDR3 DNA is TGTGCCAGCAGCTTAGGAGGTGCCGAGACCCAGTACTTC. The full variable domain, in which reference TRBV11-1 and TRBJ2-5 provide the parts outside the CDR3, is EAEVAQSPRYKITEKSQAVAFWCDPISGHATLYWYRQILGQGPELLVQFQDESVVDDSQLPKDRFSAERLKGVDSTLKIQPAELGDSAMYLCASSLGGAETQYFGPGTRLLVL.

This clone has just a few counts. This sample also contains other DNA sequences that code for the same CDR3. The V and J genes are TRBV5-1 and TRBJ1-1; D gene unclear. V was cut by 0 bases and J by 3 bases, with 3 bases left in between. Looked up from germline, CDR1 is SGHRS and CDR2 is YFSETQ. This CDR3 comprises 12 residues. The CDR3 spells CASSLGDTEAFF. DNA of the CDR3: TGCGCCAGCAGCTTGGGAGACACTGAAGCTTTCTTT.

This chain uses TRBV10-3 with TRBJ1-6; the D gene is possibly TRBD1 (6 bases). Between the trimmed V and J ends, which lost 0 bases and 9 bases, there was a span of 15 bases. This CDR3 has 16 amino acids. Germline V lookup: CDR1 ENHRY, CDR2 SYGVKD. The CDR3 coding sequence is TGTGCCATCAGTGAGTCCCTCAGGGGATCGAGTTCACCCCTCCACTTT. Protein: CAISESLRGSSSPLHF.

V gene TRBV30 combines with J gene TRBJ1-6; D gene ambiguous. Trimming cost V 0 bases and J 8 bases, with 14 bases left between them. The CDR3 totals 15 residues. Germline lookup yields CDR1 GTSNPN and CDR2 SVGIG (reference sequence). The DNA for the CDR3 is TGTGCCTGGAGTGTGGACTGGGCTTCGGATTCACCCCTCCACTTT. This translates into CAWSVDWASDSPLHF.

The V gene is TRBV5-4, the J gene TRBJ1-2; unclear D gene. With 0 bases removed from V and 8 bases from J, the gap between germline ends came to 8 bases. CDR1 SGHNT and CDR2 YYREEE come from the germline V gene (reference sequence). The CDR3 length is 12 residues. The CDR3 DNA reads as TGTGCCAGCAGCTTGGACTCTTGGGGCTACACCTTC. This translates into CASSLDSWGYTF.

The CDR3 bases are TGTGCCTGGAGTTTGAGGGGCGGTAAAAACATTCAGTACTTC. As protein: CAWSLRGGKNIQYF. This rearrangement joins TRBV30 to TRBJ2-4; D may match TRBD1 or TRBD2 (5 bases each). The V gene's germline CDR1 is GTSNPN and CDR2 SVGIG (reference sequence). This CDR3 spans 14 amino acids. V lost 2 bases, J lost 4 bases, and 12 bases lay in between.

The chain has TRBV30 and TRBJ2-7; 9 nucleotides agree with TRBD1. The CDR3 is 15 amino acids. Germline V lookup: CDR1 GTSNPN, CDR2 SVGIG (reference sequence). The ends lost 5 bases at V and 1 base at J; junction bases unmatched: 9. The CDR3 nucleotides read TGTGCCTGGGGATCCGGGACAGGGCGTTCCTACGAGCAGTACTTC. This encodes CAWGSGTGRSYEQYF. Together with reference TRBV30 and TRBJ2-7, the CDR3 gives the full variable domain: SQTIHQWPATLVQPVGSPLSLECTVEGTSNPNLYWYRQAAGRGLQLLFYSVGIGQISSEVPQNLSASRPQDRQFILSSKKLLLSDSGFYLCAWGSGTGRSYEQYFGPGTRLTVT.

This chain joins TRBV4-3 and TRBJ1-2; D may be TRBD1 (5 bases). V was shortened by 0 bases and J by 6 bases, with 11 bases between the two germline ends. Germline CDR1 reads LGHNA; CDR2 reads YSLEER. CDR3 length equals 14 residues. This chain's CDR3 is CASSQEGTGNGYTF. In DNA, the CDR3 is TGCGCCAGCAGCCAAGAAGGGACGGGGAATGGCTACACCTTC.

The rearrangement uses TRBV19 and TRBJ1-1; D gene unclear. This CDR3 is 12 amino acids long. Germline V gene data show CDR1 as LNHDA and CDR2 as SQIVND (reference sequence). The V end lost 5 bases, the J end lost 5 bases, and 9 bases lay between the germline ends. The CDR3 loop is CASSFLETEAFF. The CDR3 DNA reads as TGTGCCAGTAGTTTTCTTGAGACTGAAGCTTTCTTT.

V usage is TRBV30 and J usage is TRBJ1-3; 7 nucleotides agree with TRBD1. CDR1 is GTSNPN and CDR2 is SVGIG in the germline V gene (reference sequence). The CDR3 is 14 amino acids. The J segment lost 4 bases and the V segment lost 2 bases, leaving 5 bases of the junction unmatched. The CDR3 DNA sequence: TGTGCCTGGAGTTCAGGGACAGAGGGAAACACCATATATTTT. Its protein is CAWSSGTEGNTIYF.

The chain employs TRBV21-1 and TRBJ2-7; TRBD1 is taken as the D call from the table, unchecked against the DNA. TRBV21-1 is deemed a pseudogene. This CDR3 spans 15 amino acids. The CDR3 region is CASSKCPDRGYEQYF. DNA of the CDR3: TGTGCCAGCAGCAAATGTCCCGACAGAGGCTACGAGCAGTACTTC.

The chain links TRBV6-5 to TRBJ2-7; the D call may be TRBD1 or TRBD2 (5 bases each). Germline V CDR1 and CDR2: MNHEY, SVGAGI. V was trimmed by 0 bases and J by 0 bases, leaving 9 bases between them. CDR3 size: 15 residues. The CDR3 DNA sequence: TGTGCCAGCAGTTACTCGAAGGGGACCTCCTACGAGCAGTACTTC. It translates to CASSYSKGTSYEQYF.

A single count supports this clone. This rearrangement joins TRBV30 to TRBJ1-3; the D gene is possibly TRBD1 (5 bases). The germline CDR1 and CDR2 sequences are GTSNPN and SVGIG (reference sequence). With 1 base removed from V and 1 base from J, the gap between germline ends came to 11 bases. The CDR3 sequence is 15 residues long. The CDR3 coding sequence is TGTGCCTGGAGTGCCGAGGGGTCGTCTGGAAACACCATATATTTT. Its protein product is CAWSAEGSSGNTIYF.

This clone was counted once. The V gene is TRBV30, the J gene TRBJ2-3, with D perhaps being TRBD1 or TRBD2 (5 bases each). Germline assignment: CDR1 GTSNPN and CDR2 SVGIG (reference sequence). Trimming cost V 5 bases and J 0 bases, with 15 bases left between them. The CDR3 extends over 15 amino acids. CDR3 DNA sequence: TGTGCCTGGTGTCCGGGACCCTCTAGCACAGATACGCAGTATTTT. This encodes CAWCPGPSSTDTQYF.